This record looks at one TCR beta chain sequence and its context. Its specificity is not known. PCR used 60 Vbeta primers and 13 Jbeta primers. Produced via immunoSEQ multiplex PCR; TCRdb's table is partial and in-frame only. The repertoire consists of approximately 150,000 clones, with 82% occurring once and the leading ten covering around 5.4%. The germline gives CDR1 SGDLS, CDR2 YYNGEE. The CDR3 is made up of 15 amino acids. Trimming left V 4 bases short and J 2 bases short, with 13 bases between. The data stem from a study of cytomegalovirus exposure and HLA in healthy donors. Study-wide findings and caveats: Per published accounts, TCR beta sequences correctly predicted the HLA-A and HLA-B alleles of most subjects. Per published reports, the classifier diagnosed cytomegalovirus status with high specificity and sensitivity.

This clonotype was obtained from a man aged 25-40 years in good health and CMV-seropositive. The sequenced sample was PBMCs. The chain combines TRBV9 with TRBJ1-3; D remains ambiguous. DNA of the CDR3: TGTGCCAGCAGCCCGCGTCCGAGCCCTGGAAACACCATATATTTT. Amino acids: CASSPRPSPGNTIYF.